Below, 13 T cell receptor beta chains from the same sample are listed, as sequenced in a study of blood T cell repertoires in COVID-19. The method was immunoSEQ multiplex PCR; TCRdb's version includes in-frame clones alone and lacks a portion of them. Counted here are hundreds of thousands of clones, over 75% occurring once; the ten biggest clones make up around 4.6%. Sequencing was performed on PBMCs or T cells enriched from blood (not recorded which). These receptors all come from a man aged 25 to 45 who had recovered from COVID-19.

The chain recombines TRBV5-1 with TRBJ2-7; D ambiguous. Trimming stripped 3 bases from V and 0 bases from J, with 10 bases between. This CDR3 has 14 amino acids. CDR1 and CDR2 from the germline V gene are SGHRS and YFSETQ. This CDR3 is CASSSDWRSYEQYF. CDR3 DNA sequence: TGCGCCAGCAGCTCTGACTGGCGCTCCTACGAGCAGTACTTC.

In its sample, this clone was seen once. V and J are TRBV28 and TRBJ1-2, with 8 nucleotides matching TRBD1. CDR1 is MDHEN, CDR2 SYDVKM, per germline. Germline trimming cut 3 bases from V and 0 bases from J; bases unmatched to any gene: 6. The CDR3 spans 16 residues. The CDR3 bases are TGTGCCAGCAGTTTGGGGACAGGCCTAGCTAACTATGGCTACACCTTC. Amino acid sequence: CASSLGTGLANYGYTF.

The chain joins TRBV4-1 to TRBJ2-7; 7 nucleotides align to TRBD2. J lost 2 bases, V lost 1 base, and 23 bases had no gene match. There are 21 residues in the CDR3. From germline, CDR1 is MGHRA and CDR2 YSYEKL. The CDR3 DNA sequence: TGCGCCAGCAGCCAAGCCTGGACCGTTTCGGCGTCTCGGGGAGGGACCTACGAGCAGTACTTC. Translation gives CASSQAWTVSASRGGTYEQYF.

The CDR3 spells CASSPGVQETQYF. CDR3 DNA: TGTGCCAGCTCACCCGGGGTACAAGAGACCCAGTACTTC. V usage is TRBV18 and J usage is TRBJ2-5, with D perhaps TRBD2 (5 bases). The CDR3 is 13 residues long. Germline loops: CDR1 KGHSH, CDR2 LQKENI. The germline V and J ends were trimmed by 3 bases and 2 bases, with 7 bases remaining between them.

The chain is built from TRBV12-2 and TRBJ2-5; the D call in the table, TRBD2, was not verified against the DNA. TRBV12-2 is annotated as a pseudogene. The CDR3 totals 17 residues. The CDR3 is CASRLGTRVGVQETQYF. CDR3 DNA: TGTGCAAGTCGCTTAGGGACTAGAGTGGGAGTCCAAGAGACCCAGTACTTC.

The rearrangement uses TRBV2 and TRBJ2-2, with 8 nucleotides matching TRBD2. Trimming removed 8 bases from V and 2 bases from J; junction bases left unmatched: 10. The CDR3 contains 16 residues. Germline V CDR1 and CDR2: SNHLY, FYNNEI. The CDR3 reads CASHYSGAINTGELFF. Here the CDR3 DNA reads TGTGCCAGCCATTATAGCGGGGCCATCAACACCGGGGAGCTGTTTTTT.

This chain links TRBV6-2 or TRBV6-3 with TRBJ2-7; D unclear. Per the germline V gene, CDR1 is MNHEY and CDR2 is SVGEGT. V dropped 3 bases and J dropped 1 base, with 4 bases sitting between them. The CDR3 covers 12 residues. The CDR3 here is CASSYQSYEQYF. CDR3 sequence (DNA): TGTGCCAGCAGTTATCAGTCCTACGAGCAGTACTTC.

The genes are TRBV2 and TRBJ2-1; D is uncertain. This CDR3 spans 13 amino acids. Trimming removed 7 bases from V and 4 bases from J, with 11 bases in between. Germline CDR1 SNHLY, CDR2 FYNNEI. The CDR3 nucleotides read TGTGCCAGCAATACCGACAAATACAATGAGCAGTTCTTC. This sequence encodes CASNTDKYNEQFF. Looking up the rest from reference TRBV2 and TRBJ2-1 gives the full variable domain: EPEVTQTPSHQVTQMGQEVILRCVPISNHLYFYWYRQILGQKVEFLVSFYNNEISEKSEIFDDQFSVERPDGSNFTLKIRSTKLEDSAMYFCASNTDKYNEQFFGPGTRLTVL.

This clone was seen only once. The chain recombines TRBV11-3 with TRBJ2-2; D is uncertain. Germline V gives CDR1 SGHNT, CDR2 YENEEA. The CDR3 loop spans 12 amino acids. V shed 2 bases and J shed 6 bases, with 4 bases lying between them. This CDR3 is CASSLSPGELFF. CDR3 bases: TGTGCCAGCAGCTTATCTCCCGGGGAGCTGTTTTTT.

This rearrangement joins TRBV6-1 to TRBJ2-1, with 7 bases identical to TRBD1. J lost 3 bases, V lost 4 bases, and 9 bases had no gene match. This CDR3 has 16 residues. The germline V gene has CDR1 MNHNS and CDR2 SASEGT. CDR3 protein: CASSVFDGTVYNEQFF. The CDR3, as DNA: TGTGCCAGCAGTGTCTTCGACGGGACAGTCTACAATGAGCAGTTCTTC.

J is TRBJ2-1 and V is TRBV28; D perhaps matches TRBD1 (5 bases). Germline V gives CDR1 MDHEN, CDR2 SYDVKM. This CDR3 has 19 residues. The V and J ends lost 1 base and 0 bases respectively, with 19 bases between them. The DNA of the CDR3 is TGTGCCAGCAGTTTATTATATCTTTGGGGCAGAGCCTCCTACAATGAGCAGTTCTTC. This encodes CASSLLYLWGRASYNEQFF.

This clone showed up just once. The chain employs TRBV11-2 and TRBJ1-2, with D perhaps TRBD1 (6 bases). There are 12 residues in the CDR3. The germline V gene encodes CDR1 SGHAT and CDR2 FQNNGV. V shed 5 bases and J shed 7 bases, with 11 bases lying between them. CDR3 bases: TGTGCCAGCAGCGCCAACAGGGCTGGCTACACCTTC. Amino acids: CASSANRAGYTF.

The chain joins TRBV7-9 to TRBJ2-3, with a possible D match to TRBD1 (5 bases). This CDR3 region has 13 residues. CDR1 and CDR2 from the germline V gene are SEHNR and FQNEAQ (reference sequence). Trimming left V 10 bases short and J 3 bases short, with 14 bases between. CDR3 sequence reads: CAIGQGGTDTQYF. In DNA, the CDR3 is TGTGCCATCGGGCAGGGTGGGACAGATACGCAGTATTTT. The full variable domain, rest sourced from reference TRBV7-9 and TRBJ2-3, is DTGVSQNPRHKITKRGQNVTFRCDPISEHNRLYWYRQTLGQGPEFLTYFQNEAQLEKSRLLSDRFSAERPKGSFSTLEIQRTEQGDSAMYLCAIGQGGTDTQYFGPGTRLTVL.